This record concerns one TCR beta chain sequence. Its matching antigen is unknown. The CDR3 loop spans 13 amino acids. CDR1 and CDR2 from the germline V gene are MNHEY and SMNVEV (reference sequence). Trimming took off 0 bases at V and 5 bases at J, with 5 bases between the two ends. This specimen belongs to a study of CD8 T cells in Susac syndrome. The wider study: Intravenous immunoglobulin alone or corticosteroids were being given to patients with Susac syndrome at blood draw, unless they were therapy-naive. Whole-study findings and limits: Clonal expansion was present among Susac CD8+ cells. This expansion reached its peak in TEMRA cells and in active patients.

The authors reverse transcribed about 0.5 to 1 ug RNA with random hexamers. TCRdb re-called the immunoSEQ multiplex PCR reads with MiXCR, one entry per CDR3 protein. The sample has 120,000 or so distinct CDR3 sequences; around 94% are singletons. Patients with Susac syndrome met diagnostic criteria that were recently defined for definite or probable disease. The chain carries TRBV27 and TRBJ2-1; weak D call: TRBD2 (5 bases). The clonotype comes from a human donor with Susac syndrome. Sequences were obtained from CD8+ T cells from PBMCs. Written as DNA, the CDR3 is TGTGCCAGCAGTTTATCCGGGGACAATGAGCAGTTCTTC. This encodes CASSLSGDNEQFF.